Each of the 3 T cell receptor beta chains below was sequenced from the same sample in a study of shared clonotypes between healthy human individuals. Sequencing was performed with immunoSEQ multiplex PCR; in TCRdb, only in-frame clones are kept and a portion is missing. The sample includes some 2 million clones, roughly 94% of them seen just once. Sequencing input: naive CD4+ T cells sorted from blood. Specified subset: CD45RA+ positively selected. These receptors were taken from a man aged 18 to 29 in good health.

This clone was found once. This same CDR3 is encoded by further DNA sequences in the sample. V is TRBV19 and J is TRBJ1-5; D uncertain. CDR3 length: 14 residues. Trimming left V 3 bases short and J 2 bases short, with 8 bases between. Germline assignment: CDR1 LNHDA and CDR2 SQIVND (reference sequence). The CDR3 coding sequence is TGTGCCAGTAGTATCGCCCAAGGCAATCAGCCCCAGCATTTT. As protein: CASSIAQGNQPQHF.

The genes are TRBV28 and TRBJ1-6, with unresolved D. CDR1 and CDR2 from the germline V gene are MDHEN and SYDVKM. V lost 3 bases and J 3 bases, leaving 3 bases between the germline ends. The CDR3 loop spans 13 amino acids. CDR3 sequence (DNA): TGTGCCAGCAGTTTCGACTATAATTCACCCCTCCACTTT. Residues: CASSFDYNSPLHF.

Points on this clone: A much larger clone is a single base away; this may be a read error. The rearrangement uses TRBV10-3 and TRBJ2-7; perhaps D is TRBD1 or TRBD2 (5 bases each). V gave up 7 bases and J gave up 3 bases, with 13 bases separating them. Per germline, CDR1 ENHRY and CDR2 SYGVKD. CDR3 length equals 13 residues. The CDR3 loop is CAITDGAGYEQYF. The CDR3 nucleotides are TGTGCCATCACGGATGGGGCGGGCTACGAGCAGTACTTC.